Listed below are T cell receptor beta chains from one sample, sequenced in a study of blood T cells in healthy people across ages. TCRdb used MiXCR to reprocess the 5' RACE reads, holding one entry per CDR3 protein. The sample contains over a million distinct CDR3 sequences, around 43% of which appear only once. Sequencing was done on a sample of blood. The receptor set was obtained from a woman aged 60-75 years in good health. The CDR3 runs from the conserved cysteine through the conserved F or W. A D gene is named only where the DNA matches it firmly. Not every row has a clone size; where given, it reads once, few, many or a size class.

size	V	J	D	DNA	CDR3
-	TRBV6-2/TRBV6-3	TRBJ2-3	TRBD1	TGTGCCAGCAGCGACAGCCCCGGGACAGGGTTGTATTTT	CASSDSPGTGLYF
few	TRBV6-2/TRBV6-3	TRBJ2-1	-	TGTGCCAGCAGGCCGTTCACTAGGCGGGCTTACAATGAGCAGTTCTTC	CASRPFTRRAYNEQFF
-	TRBV19	TRBJ2-7	TRBD1	TGTGCCAGTAGCCCCGGGACAGAAATTTACGAGCAGTACTTC	CASSPGTEIYEQYF
few	TRBV6-1	TRBJ1-5	TRBD1	TGTGCCAGCAGTACAACCCCGGGACAGGGAGTTTCGCAGGGCAATCAGCCCCAGCATTTT	CASSTTPGQGVSQGNQPQHF
-	TRBV4-2	TRBJ2-1	TRBD2	TGTGCCAGCAGCCCACATTCTAGCGGGACCTACAATGAGCAGTTCTTC	CASSPHSSGTYNEQFF
-	TRBV2	TRBJ2-1	TRBD2	TGTGCCAGCAGTGGGCGGGAGAGCTCCTACAATGAGCAGTTCTTC	CASSGRESSYNEQFF
-	TRBV29-1	TRBJ2-2	-	TGCAGCGTTGAAGATCGGGAACGAAGCCTCACCGGGGAGCTGTTTTTT	CSVEDRERSLTGELFF
-	TRBV29-1	TRBJ2-7	TRBD2	TGCAGCGTCCAAAGGGGACTAGCGACCTACGAGCAGTACTTC	CSVQRGLATYEQYF
many	TRBV29-1	TRBJ2-7	TRBD2	TGCAGCGTTCTTGCGGGAGGGCCAGGAGAGCAGTACTTC	CSVLAGGPGEQYF
-	TRBV10-3	TRBJ2-5	-	TGTGCCATACAACAACGGGACCAGTCCTACAATGAGCAGTACTTC	CAIQQRDQSYNEQYF
-	TRBV12-3/TRBV12-4	TRBJ2-7	-	TGTGCCAGCAGTAACAATATCGATGAGCAGTACTTC	CASSNNIDEQYF
-	TRBV6-5	TRBJ2-3	-	TGTGCCAGCAGCCTTAGCGGCTACACAGATACGCAGTATTTT	CASSLSGYTDTQYF
few	TRBV20-1	TRBJ2-1	-	TGCAGTGCTAGACCCAAAGGCCCTGGGGCCTACAATGAGCAGTTCTTC	CSARPKGPGAYNEQFF
-	TRBV6-6	TRBJ2-1	-	TGTGCCAGTGAGGGGAGAATTGGCAACAATGAGCAGTTCTTC	CASEGRIGNNEQFF
once	TRBV6-6	TRBJ1-5	TRBD1	TGTGCCAGCAGTTACGCCCAGGGGGTGAATCAGCCCCAGCATTTT	CASSYAQGVNQPQHF
few	TRBV11-2	TRBJ1-1	-	TGTGCCAGCAGCGTTGAACGGAACACTGAAGCTTTCTTT	CASSVERNTEAFF
-	TRBV4-1	TRBJ1-1	-	TGCGCCAGCAGCCAAGGGGCCCCTGAAGCTTTCTTT	CASSQGAPEAFF
once	TRBV2	TRBJ2-7	-	TGTGCCAGCAGTGAAGTAGGTTTTGGAGTCTTTGGTTCTGGCTACGAGCAGTACTTC	CASSEVGFGVFGSGYEQYF
-	TRBV5-5	TRBJ2-2	-	TGTGCCAGCAGCTTGCCCTACAGGGAGACCGGGGAGCTGTTTTTT	CASSLPYRETGELFF
few	TRBV4-2	TRBJ2-6	-	TGTGCCAGCAGCCAAGATGTTGGCGGCTTGAGCTCTGGGGCCAACGTCCTGACTTTC	CASSQDVGGLSSGANVLTF
-	TRBV28	TRBJ2-1	-	TGTGCCAGCAGTTTTCGGATGATGTCCTACAATGAGCAGTTCTTC	CASSFRMMSYNEQFF
-	TRBV5-1	TRBJ2-3	-	TGCGCCAGCAGCTTGGGACAAGAGACAGATACGCAGTATTTT	CASSLGQETDTQYF
-	TRBV4-1	TRBJ2-7	TRBD1	TGCGCCAGCAGCCAAGGAACAGGGGGCTGGGCCGAGCAGTACTTC	CASSQGTGGWAEQYF
-	TRBV7-3	TRBJ2-2	-	TGTGCCAGCAGCCGCAGTGGACTCCGGGGGAACACCGGGGAGCTGTTTTTT	CASSRSGLRGNTGELFF
-	TRBV27	TRBJ2-3	-	TGTGCCAGCAGTTCAGCAGGGTGGGATACGCAGTATTTT	CASSSAGWDTQYF
few	TRBV7-8	TRBJ2-1	-	TGTGCCAGCAGCTTAGATGTTGCGAGCTCCTACAATGAGCAGTTCTTC	CASSLDVASSYNEQFF